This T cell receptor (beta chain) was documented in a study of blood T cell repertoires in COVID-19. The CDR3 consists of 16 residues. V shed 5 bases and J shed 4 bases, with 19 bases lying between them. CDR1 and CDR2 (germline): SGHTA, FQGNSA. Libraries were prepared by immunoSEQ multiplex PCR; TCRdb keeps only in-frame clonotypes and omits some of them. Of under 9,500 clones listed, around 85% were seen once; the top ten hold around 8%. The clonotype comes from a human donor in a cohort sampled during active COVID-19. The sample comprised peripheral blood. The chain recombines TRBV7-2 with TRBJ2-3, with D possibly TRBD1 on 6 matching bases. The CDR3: CASSLLGQGTPDTQYF. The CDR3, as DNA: TGTGCCAGCAGCCTCCTGGGGCAGGGGACGCCAGATACGCAGTATTTT.